This T cell receptor (beta chain) is from a study of somatic mutations in cytotoxic T cells in rheumatoid arthritis. General study results and limits: Nothing was done to adjust for multiple comparisons when TRBV07 showed up slightly less in rheumatoid arthritis patients.

CDR3 length: 13 residues. Germline-derived CDR1 and CDR2 are SGHDT and YYEEEE. The junction had 8 bases not matched to a gene; V was cut back by 1 base and J by 11 bases. As originally analysed: Among patient CD8+ clones larger than 1%, matches to published virus-specific TCRB sequences were rare. Assay used: immunoSEQ multiplex PCR; TCRdb lists only in-frame clones, some missing. The DNA was the basis for D and trimming; V, J and clone size are from that table. The sample has approximately 9,700 clones, around 81% seen once. A note on this clone: What it recognizes is unknown.

The sequenced material came from CD8+ T cells sorted from blood. The chain carries TRBV5-6 and TRBJ1-1; 7 bases align to TRBD1. This clonotype originated in an adult with rheumatoid arthritis. The CDR3 reads CASSLTGVRVAFF. The CDR3 nucleotides read TGTGCCAGCAGCTTGACAGGGGTGCGGGTGGCTTTCTTT.